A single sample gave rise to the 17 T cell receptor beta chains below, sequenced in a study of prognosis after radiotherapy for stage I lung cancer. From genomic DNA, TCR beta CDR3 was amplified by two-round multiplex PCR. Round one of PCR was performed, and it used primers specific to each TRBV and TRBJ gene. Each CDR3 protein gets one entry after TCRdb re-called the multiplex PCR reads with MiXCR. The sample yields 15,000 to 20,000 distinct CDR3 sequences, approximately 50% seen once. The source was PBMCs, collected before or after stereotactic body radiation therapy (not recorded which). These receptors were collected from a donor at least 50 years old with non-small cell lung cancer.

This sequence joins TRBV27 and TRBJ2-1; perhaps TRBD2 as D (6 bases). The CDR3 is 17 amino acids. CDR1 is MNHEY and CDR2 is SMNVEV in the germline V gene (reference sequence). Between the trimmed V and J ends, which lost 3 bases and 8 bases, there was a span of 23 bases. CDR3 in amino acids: CASSFFVASGRWDEQFF. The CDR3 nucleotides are TGTGCCAGCAGTTTCTTCGTCGCTAGTGGGAGGTGGGATGAGCAGTTCTTC.

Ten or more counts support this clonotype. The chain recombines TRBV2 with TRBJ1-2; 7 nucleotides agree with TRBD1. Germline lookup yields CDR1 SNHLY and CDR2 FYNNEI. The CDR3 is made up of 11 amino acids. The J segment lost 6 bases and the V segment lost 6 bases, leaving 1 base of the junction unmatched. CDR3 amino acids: CASRQGDGYTF. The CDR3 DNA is TGTGCCAGCAGGCAGGGGGATGGCTACACCTTC.

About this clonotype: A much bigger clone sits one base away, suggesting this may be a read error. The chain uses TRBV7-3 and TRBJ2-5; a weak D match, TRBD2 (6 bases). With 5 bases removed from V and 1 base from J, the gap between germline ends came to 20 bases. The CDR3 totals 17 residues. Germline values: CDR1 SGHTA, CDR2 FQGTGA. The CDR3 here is CASSPWGGIAVQETQYF. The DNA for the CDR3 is TGTGCCAGCAGCCCTTGGGGCGGGATTGCGGTCCAAGAGACCCAGTACTTC.

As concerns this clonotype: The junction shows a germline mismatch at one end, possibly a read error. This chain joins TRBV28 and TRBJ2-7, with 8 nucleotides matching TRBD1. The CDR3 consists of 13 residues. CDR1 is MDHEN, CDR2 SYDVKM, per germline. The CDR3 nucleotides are TGTGCCATCAGTGACAGGGGACCCTGCGAGCAGTACTTC. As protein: CAISDRGPCEQYF.

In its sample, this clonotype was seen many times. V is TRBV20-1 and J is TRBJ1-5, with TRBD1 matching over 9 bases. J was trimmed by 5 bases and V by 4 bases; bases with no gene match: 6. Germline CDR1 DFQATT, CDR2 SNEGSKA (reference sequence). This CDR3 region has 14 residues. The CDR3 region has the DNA TGCAGTGCTAAGGGACAGGGAGGAGATCAGCCCCAGCATTTT. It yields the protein CSAKGQGGDQPQHF.

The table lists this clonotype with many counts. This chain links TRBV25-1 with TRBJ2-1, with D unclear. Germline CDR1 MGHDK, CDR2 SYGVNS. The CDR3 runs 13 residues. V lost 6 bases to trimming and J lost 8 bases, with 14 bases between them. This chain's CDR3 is CASRTSTGYEQFF. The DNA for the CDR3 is TGTGCCAGCAGAACCTCGACCGGCTATGAGCAGTTCTTC.

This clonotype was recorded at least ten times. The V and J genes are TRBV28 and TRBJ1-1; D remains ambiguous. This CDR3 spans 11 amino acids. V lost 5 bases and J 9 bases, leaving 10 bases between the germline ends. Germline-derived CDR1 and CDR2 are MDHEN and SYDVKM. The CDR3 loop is CASSRTAQAFF. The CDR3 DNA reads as TGTGCCAGCAGTCGGACTGCCCAAGCTTTCTTT.

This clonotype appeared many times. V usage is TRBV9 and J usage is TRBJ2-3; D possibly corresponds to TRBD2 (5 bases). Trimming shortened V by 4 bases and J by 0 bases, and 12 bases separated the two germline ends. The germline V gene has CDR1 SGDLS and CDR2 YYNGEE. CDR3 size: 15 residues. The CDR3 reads CASSYQAVSTDTQYF. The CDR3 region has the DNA TGTGCCAGCAGCTATCAAGCGGTTAGCACAGATACGCAGTATTTT. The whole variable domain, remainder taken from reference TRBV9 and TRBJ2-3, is DSGVTQTPKHLITATGQRVTLRCSPRSGDLSVYWYQQSLDQGLQFLIQYYNGEERAKGNILERFSAQQFPDLHSELNLSSLELGDSALYFCASSYQAVSTDTQYFGPGTRLTVL.

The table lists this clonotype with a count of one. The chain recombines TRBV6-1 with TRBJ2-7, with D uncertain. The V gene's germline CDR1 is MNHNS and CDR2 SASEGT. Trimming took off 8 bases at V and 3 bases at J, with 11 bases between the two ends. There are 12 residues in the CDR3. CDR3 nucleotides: TGTGCCAGCGGGCTGACGATCTACGAGCAGTACTTC. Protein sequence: CASGLTIYEQYF.

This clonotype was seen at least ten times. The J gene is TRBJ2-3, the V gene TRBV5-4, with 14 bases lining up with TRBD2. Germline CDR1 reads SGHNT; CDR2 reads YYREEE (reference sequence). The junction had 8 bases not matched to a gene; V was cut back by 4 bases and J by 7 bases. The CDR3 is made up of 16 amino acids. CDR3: CASSRTGTSGSHTQYF. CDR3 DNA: TGTGCCAGCAGCAGAACCGGGACTAGCGGGAGTCATACGCAGTATTTT.

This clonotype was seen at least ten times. CDR3 amino acids: CASSEAGGARQPQHF. CDR3 nucleotide sequence: TGTGCCAGCAGTGAAGCGGGGGGGGCAAGGCAGCCCCAGCATTTT. The chain carries TRBV6-1 and TRBJ1-5; possible D gene TRBD1, 6 bases. Trimming pared 0 bases from V and 7 bases from J, leaving 13 bases between. Germline-derived CDR1 and CDR2 are MNHNS and SASEGT. The CDR3 totals 15 residues.

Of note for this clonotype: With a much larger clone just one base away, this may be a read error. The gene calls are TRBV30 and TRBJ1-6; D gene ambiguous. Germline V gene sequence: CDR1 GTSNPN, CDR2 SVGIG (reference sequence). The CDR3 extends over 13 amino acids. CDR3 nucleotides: TGTGCCTGGCAGCCGCCGACTAATTCACCCCTCCGCTTT. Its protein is CAWQPPTNSPLRF.

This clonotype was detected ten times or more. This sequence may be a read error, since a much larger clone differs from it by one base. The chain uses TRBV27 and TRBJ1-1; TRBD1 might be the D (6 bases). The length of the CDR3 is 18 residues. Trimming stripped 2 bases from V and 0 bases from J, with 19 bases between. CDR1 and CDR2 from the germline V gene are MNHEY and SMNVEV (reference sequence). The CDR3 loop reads CASSLVHSWGPMNTEAFF. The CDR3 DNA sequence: TGTGCCAGCAGTTTAGTCCACTCTTGGGGGCCTATGAACACTGAAGCTTTCTTT.

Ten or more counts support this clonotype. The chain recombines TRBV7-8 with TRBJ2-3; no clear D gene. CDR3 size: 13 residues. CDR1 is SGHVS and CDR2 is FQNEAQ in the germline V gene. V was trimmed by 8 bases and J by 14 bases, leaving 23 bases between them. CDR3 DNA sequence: TGTGCCAGCGGCTCAGGCCCACATACGCAGTGGTATTTT. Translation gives CASGSGPHTQWYF.

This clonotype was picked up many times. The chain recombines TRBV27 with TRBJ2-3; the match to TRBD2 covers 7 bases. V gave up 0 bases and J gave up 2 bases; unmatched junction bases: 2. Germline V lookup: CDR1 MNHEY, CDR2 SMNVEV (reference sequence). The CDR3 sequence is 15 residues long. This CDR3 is CASSLSAGNTDTQYF. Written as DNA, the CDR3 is TGTGCCAGCAGTTTATCAGCGGGAAACACAGATACGCAGTATTTT.

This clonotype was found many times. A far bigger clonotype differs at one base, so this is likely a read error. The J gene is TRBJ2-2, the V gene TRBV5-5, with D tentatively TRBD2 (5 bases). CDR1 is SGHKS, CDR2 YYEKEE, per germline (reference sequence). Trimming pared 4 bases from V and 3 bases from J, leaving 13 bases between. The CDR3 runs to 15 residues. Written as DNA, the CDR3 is TGTGCCAGCAGCCCCGGCCCGGGGTACACCGGGGAGCTGTTTTTT. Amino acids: CASSPGPGYTGELFF.

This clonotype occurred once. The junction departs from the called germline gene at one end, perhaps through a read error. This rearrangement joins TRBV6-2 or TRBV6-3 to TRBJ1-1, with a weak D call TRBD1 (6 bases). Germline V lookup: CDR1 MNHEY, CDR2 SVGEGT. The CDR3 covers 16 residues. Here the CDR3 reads CARGSPTGHTNTEAFF. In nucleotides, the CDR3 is TGTGCCAGAGGATCTCCGACGGGACATACGAACACTGAGGCTTTCTTT.